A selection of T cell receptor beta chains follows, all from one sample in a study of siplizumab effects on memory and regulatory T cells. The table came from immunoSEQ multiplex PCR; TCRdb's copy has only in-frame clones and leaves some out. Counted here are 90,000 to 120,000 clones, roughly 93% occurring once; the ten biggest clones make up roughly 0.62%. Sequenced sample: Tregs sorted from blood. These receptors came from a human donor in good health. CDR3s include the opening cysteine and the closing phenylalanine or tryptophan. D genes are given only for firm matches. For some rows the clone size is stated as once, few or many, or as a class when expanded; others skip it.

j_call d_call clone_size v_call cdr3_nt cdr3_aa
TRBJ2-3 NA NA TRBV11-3 TGTGCCAGCAGCTCCCAAATTGGAGCGAGCGACACAGATACGCAGTATTTT CASSSQIGASDTDTQYF
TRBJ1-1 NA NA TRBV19 TGTGCCAGTAGTATAAAAGTCGGGTCCACTGAAGCTTTCTTT CASSIKVGSTEAFF
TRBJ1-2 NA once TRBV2 TGTAGCAGCAGTCAGGGGCAAAGTGGCTACACCTTC CSSSQGQSGYTF
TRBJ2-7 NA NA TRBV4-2 TGTGCCAGCAGCCAAGTTTGGGACACGGCCTCCTACGAGCAGTACTTC CASSQVWDTASYEQYF
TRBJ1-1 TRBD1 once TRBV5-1 TGCGCCAGCAGGAGTGGGACAGGGGACGTAACTGAAGCTTTCTTT CASRSGTGDVTEAFF
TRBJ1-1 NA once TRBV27 TGTGCCAGCAGTTTCTTCAGGGACACTGAAGCTTTCTTT CASSFFRDTEAFF
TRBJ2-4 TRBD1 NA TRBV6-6 TGTGCCAGCAGTTCACGACAGGGGGCAGGAAACATTCAGTACTTC CASSSRQGAGNIQYF
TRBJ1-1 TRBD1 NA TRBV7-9 TGTGCCAGCAGCTTAGGGGACAGGGTCGACACTGAAGCTTTCTTT CASSLGDRVDTEAFF
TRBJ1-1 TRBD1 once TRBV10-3 TGTGCCACCCGGACAGGGGGGGCGAACACTGAAGCTTTCTTT CATRTGGANTEAFF
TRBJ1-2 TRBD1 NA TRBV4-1 TGCGCCAGCAGCCAAGAGGGTAGACAGGGCGGAGTAGCTAACTATGGCTACACCTTC CASSQEGRQGGVANYGYTF
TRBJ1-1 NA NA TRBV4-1 TGCGCCAGCAGCCAATTGGGGGGCCGGGGAGCTTTCTTT CASSQLGGRGAFF
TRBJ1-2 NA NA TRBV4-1 TGCGCCAGCAGCCAAGAACACGGGGGCGGCTACACCTTC CASSQEHGGGYTF
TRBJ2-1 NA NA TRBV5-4 TGTGCCAGCAGCCCTGGAGGGCGGGGTGGGTACAATGAGCAGTTCTTC CASSPGGRGGYNEQFF
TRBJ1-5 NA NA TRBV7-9 TGTGCCAGCAGCTTCGGACGGGTGGATCAGCCCCAGCATTTT CASSFGRVDQPQHF
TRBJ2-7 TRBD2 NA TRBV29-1 TGCAGCGTTGCGGTTGCGGGAGGGCCTAACGAGCAGTACTTC CSVAVAGGPNEQYF
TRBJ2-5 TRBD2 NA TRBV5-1 TGCGCCAGCAGCGCTACCGGGACTACCCAAGAGACCCAGTACTTC CASSATGTTQETQYF
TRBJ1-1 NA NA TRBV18 TGTGCCAGCTCACCCCGGGACCGAGGCAACACTGAAGCTTTCTTT CASSPRDRGNTEAFF
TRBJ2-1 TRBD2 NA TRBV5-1 TGCGCCAGCAGCTTGGCTAGCGGGGGGTACAATGAGCAGTTCTTC CASSLASGGYNEQFF
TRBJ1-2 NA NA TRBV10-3 TGTGCCATCAGTGACAAGGGATTCGGTGGCTACACCTTC CAISDKGFGGYTF
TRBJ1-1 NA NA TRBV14 TGTGCCAGCAGCCGAAGGACCCCCCGGACTGAAGCTTTCTTT CASSRRTPRTEAFF
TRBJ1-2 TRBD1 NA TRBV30 TGTGCCTGGAGGGCGGGACAGGGGAACTATGGCTACACCTTC CAWRAGQGNYGYTF
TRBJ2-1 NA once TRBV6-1 TGTGCCAGCGCCGTTGGGGGGCGGCCCTACAATGAGCAGTTCTTC CASAVGGRPYNEQFF
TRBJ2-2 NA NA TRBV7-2 TGTGCCAGCAGCTTAGAGCACTGGGCCGGGGAGCTGTTTTTT CASSLEHWAGELFF
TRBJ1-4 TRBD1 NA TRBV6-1 TGTGCCAGCAGGGAGGGGACAGGGGGCGGGAAACTGTTTTTT CASREGTGGGKLFF
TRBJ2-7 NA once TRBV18 TGTGCCAGCTCATCAAGCGGGCAGGAGCAGTACTTC CASSSSGQEQYF
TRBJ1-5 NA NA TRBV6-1 TGTGCCAGCAGTGTAATAGATAGCAATCAGCCCCAGCATTTT CASSVIDSNQPQHF
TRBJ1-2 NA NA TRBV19 TGTGCCAGTAGTCCAGGGACGCATGGCTACACCTTC CASSPGTHGYTF
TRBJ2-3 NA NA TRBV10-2 TGCGCCATCCGGGACGGAGGGTGGGATACGCAGTATTTT CAIRDGGWDTQYF
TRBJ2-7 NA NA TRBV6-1 TGTGCCAGCAGGGGCCCCTCTTTCTACGAGCAGTACTTC CASRGPSFYEQYF
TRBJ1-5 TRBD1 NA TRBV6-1 TGTGCCACCCTCCGGGACAGGGCGTACCAGCCCCAGCATTTT CATLRDRAYQPQHF
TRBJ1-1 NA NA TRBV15 TGTGCCACCAGCAGAGAGTGGGGTGAAGCTTTCTTT CATSREWGEAFF
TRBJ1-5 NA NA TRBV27 TGTGCCAGCAGTTTATCGGAGTTTAGCAATCAGCCCCAGCATTTT CASSLSEFSNQPQHF
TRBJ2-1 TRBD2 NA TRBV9 TGTGCCAGCAGCGGCACTAGCGGGAGGATCGATGAGCAGTTCTTC CASSGTSGRIDEQFF
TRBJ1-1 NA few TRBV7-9 TGTGCCAGCAGGACGACAGGGAACACTGAAGCTTTCTTT CASRTTGNTEAFF
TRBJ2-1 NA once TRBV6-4 TGTGCCAGCTGGCAGAGCTCCTACAATGAGCAGTTCTTC CASWQSSYNEQFF
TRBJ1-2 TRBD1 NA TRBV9 TGTGCCAGCAGCGTATCGACAGGGGGCGCCTATGGCTACACCTTC CASSVSTGGAYGYTF
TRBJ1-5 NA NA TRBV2 TGTGCCAGCAGTGAAGGCTGGGTCTCGGGCGCACAGCCCCAGCATTTT CASSEGWVSGAQPQHF
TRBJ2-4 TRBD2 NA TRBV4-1 TGCGCCAGCAGCCATACTAGCGGGGGTTCCCTAGCCAAAAACATTCAGTACTTC CASSHTSGGSLAKNIQYF
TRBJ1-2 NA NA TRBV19 TGTGCCAGTAGTATAGGGCTCCATAACTATGGCTACACCTTC CASSIGLHNYGYTF
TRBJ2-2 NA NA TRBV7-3 TGTGCCAGCAGCCTTCTCGGGGGAATGAACACCGGGGAGCTGTTTTTT CASSLLGGMNTGELFF
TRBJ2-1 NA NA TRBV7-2 TGTGCCAGCAGCTTCCCCACTCTAATTCGGGGTGAGCAGTTCTTC CASSFPTLIRGEQFF
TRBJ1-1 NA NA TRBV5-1 TGCGCCAGCAGCTATGACAACACTGAAGCTTTCTTT CASSYDNTEAFF